The 26 T cell receptor beta chains given below trace back to one sample, sequenced in a study of CD8 T cell repertoires and HIV-1 epitope variants. TCRdb's table, derived via immunoSEQ multiplex PCR, lists solely in-frame clones and lacks some. The sample includes some 87,000 clones, 60% to 80% of them seen just once. The sequencing input was uncultured baseline CD8+ T cells from peripheral blood mononuclear cells (PBMCs). The receptor set was obtained from a male donor with HIV.

The gene calls are TRBV4-2 and TRBJ2-6; D is uncertain. V was shortened by 2 bases and J by 2 bases, with 10 bases between the two germline ends. CDR3 size: 16 residues. Germline values: CDR1 LGHNA, CDR2 YNFKEQ. The CDR3 nucleotides are TGTGCCAGCAGCCAAAACATCGTTCCTGGGGCCAACGTCCTGACTTTC. It encodes CASSQNIVPGANVLTF.

This clone was seen more than once but under ten times. The chain recombines TRBV7-9 with TRBJ1-2; D is possibly TRBD1 (6 bases). CDR3 length: 12 residues. Per germline, CDR1 SEHNR and CDR2 FQNEAQ (reference sequence). With 5 bases removed from V and 5 bases from J, the gap between germline ends came to 9 bases. The CDR3 sequence is CASSPTGYGYTF. CDR3 nucleotides: TGTGCCAGCAGCCCAACAGGGTATGGCTACACCTTC.

The rearrangement links TRBV2 to TRBJ2-5; D is undetermined. V was cut by 2 bases and J by 0 bases, with 7 bases left in between. The CDR3 is made up of 14 amino acids. CDR1 is SNHLY, CDR2 FYNNEI, per germline. The CDR3 is CASSERRYQETQYF. The CDR3 bases are TGTGCCAGCAGTGAAAGACGGTACCAAGAGACCCAGTACTTC.

V and J are TRBV4-2 and TRBJ1-5; D is uncertain. Per germline, CDR1 LGHNA and CDR2 YNFKEQ. V was clipped by 4 bases and J by 2 bases, with 12 bases between them. CDR3 length: 15 amino acids. In nucleotides, the CDR3 is TGTGCCAGCAGCCGAGACCGACGAGGCAATCAGCCCCAGCATTTT. This translates into CASSRDRRGNQPQHF.

Ten or more counts support this clone. The chain employs TRBV5-6 and TRBJ1-1; D might be TRBD1 (5 bases). The V gene's germline CDR1 is SGHDT and CDR2 YYEEEE. The germline V and J ends were trimmed by 4 bases and 4 bases, with 17 bases remaining between them. The CDR3 extends over 15 amino acids. The CDR3 coding sequence is TGTGCCAGCAGCCCGGGGGGAGGGGACTCCACTGAAGCTTTCTTT. Its translation is CASSPGGGDSTEAFF.

This clone was detected only a few times. The chain has TRBV6-6 and TRBJ1-5, with D tentatively TRBD1 (5 bases). The germline V and J ends were trimmed by 4 bases and 1 base, with 11 bases remaining between them. The V gene's germline CDR1 is MNHNY and CDR2 SVGAGI (reference sequence). The length of the CDR3 is 15 residues. This chain's CDR3 is CASSSRGDSNQPQHF. DNA of the CDR3: TGTGCCAGCAGTTCCCGGGGGGACAGCAATCAGCCCCAGCATTTT.

J is TRBJ1-1 and V is TRBV5-1; a possible D gene is TRBD1 (6 bases). Trimming took 3 bases from V and 1 from J, leaving 13 bases between them. CDR1 is SGHRS and CDR2 is YFSETQ in the germline V gene. The CDR3 runs to 15 residues. The CDR3 spells CASSSPMTGNTEAFF. The CDR3 region has the DNA TGCGCCAGCAGCTCGCCCATGACAGGGAACACTGAAGCTTTCTTT.

The CDR3 DNA follows: TGTGCCAGCAGTCCGGGGACAGCCCGGCTCCTCCACTTT. Amino acid sequence: CASSPGTARLLHF. The gene calls are TRBV28 and TRBJ1-6, with 7 bases aligning to TRBD1. This CDR3 has 13 residues. The germline CDR1 and CDR2 sequences are MDHEN and SYDVKM. J was trimmed by 15 bases and V by 5 bases; bases with no gene match: 10.

The chain uses TRBV27 and TRBJ2-7; D is unclear. Germline CDR1 and CDR2: MNHEY and SMNVEV (reference sequence). V lost 10 bases and J lost 4, with 8 bases in between. The CDR3 consists of 10 residues. This CDR3 is CATGPYEQYF. The CDR3 DNA reads TGTGCCACCGGACCATACGAGCAGTACTTC.

The V and J genes are TRBV30 and TRBJ1-6; no clear D. The CDR3 spans 13 residues. Trimming cost V 6 bases and J 7 bases, with 13 bases left between them. The germline V gene has CDR1 GTSNPN and CDR2 SVGIG (reference sequence). The CDR3 loop reads CACLSPGNSPLHF. In nucleotides, the CDR3 is TGTGCCTGTCTCTCACCCGGGAATTCACCCCTCCACTTT.

V and J are TRBV14 and TRBJ1-2; 7 positions agree with TRBD1. The CDR3 has 14 residues. CDR1 and CDR2 from the germline V gene are SGHDN and FVKESK. Unmatched junction bases numbered 6, after V lost 4 bases and J lost 4 bases. The CDR3 DNA reads as TGTGCCAGCAGCCCAACCGGGACAGTCTATGGCTACACCTTC. This codes for CASSPTGTVYGYTF.

A few counts support this clone. The chain links TRBV5-5 to TRBJ2-1; D is possibly TRBD1 (5 bases). The CDR3 has 15 amino acids. Germline V gene lookup returns CDR1 SGHKS and CDR2 YYEKEE (reference sequence). Trimming took off 3 bases at V and 7 bases at J, with 17 bases between the two ends. This CDR3 is CASSSIRAESNEQFF. DNA of the CDR3: TGTGCCAGCAGCTCCATCAGGGCCGAAAGTAATGAGCAGTTCTTC.

The chain employs TRBV14 and TRBJ2-1, with 12 bases identical to TRBD2. Per germline, CDR1 SGHDN and CDR2 FVKESK. The CDR3 has 16 amino acids. Losses at the gene ends were 4 bases for V and 6 bases for J; bases not matched to a gene: 7. CDR3: CASSPRTSGAGNEQFF. DNA of the CDR3: TGTGCCAGCAGCCCCCGGACTAGCGGGGCCGGCAATGAGCAGTTCTTC.

This clone came up many times. The chain is built from TRBV2 and TRBJ2-3; D possibly matches TRBD1 or TRBD2 (5 bases each). CDR3 length equals 16 residues. Germline V gene data show CDR1 as SNHLY and CDR2 as FYNNEI. Between the trimmed V and J ends, which lost 2 bases and 1 base, there was a span of 13 bases. This chain's CDR3 is CASSELGVVGTDTQYF. In nucleotides, the CDR3 is TGTGCCAGCAGTGAATTGGGGGTGGTCGGCACAGATACGCAGTATTTT.

This chain links TRBV5-1 with TRBJ2-4, with D uncertain. This CDR3 contains 13 residues. Trimming took 4 bases from V and 8 from J, leaving 13 bases between them. In germline, CDR1 is SGHRS, CDR2 YFSETQ. CDR3 sequence reads: CASSPSATDIQYF. The CDR3 region has the DNA TGCGCCAGCAGCCCGAGTGCCACAGACATTCAGTACTTC.

The CDR3 region has the DNA TGTGCCAGTAGTATAGTAAGCGGGAACCCCAATGAGCAGTTCTTC. Its translation: CASSIVSGNPNEQFF. The chain employs TRBV19 and TRBJ2-1; 7 nucleotides match TRBD2. The J segment lost 6 bases and the V segment lost 1 base, leaving 6 bases of the junction unmatched. In germline, CDR1 is LNHDA, CDR2 SQIVND (reference sequence). This CDR3 contains 15 residues.

This clone showed up just a few times. V usage is TRBV19 and J usage is TRBJ1-2; D is unresolved. The V end was cut by 4 bases, the J end by 4 bases, with 4 bases between. The V gene's germline CDR1 is LNHDA and CDR2 SQIVND (reference sequence). There are 11 residues in the CDR3. For the CDR3, the DNA is TGTGCCAGTAGTACAAGCTATGGCTACACCTTC. Translating it yields CASSTSYGYTF.

This rearrangement joins TRBV11-2 to TRBJ1-2, with 12 bases matching TRBD1. The length of the CDR3 is 17 residues. Trimming at V came to 0 bases and at J to 7 bases, leaving 9 bases not matched to a gene. Germline lookup yields CDR1 SGHAT and CDR2 FQNNGV. The CDR3 protein is CASSLEGQGALGFGYTF. CDR3 nucleotides: TGTGCCAGCAGCTTAGAGGGACAGGGGGCGCTGGGATTTGGCTACACCTTC.

V usage is TRBV30 and J usage is TRBJ2-7, with 7 bases fitting TRBD2. Germline CDR1 reads GTSNPN; CDR2 reads SVGIG (reference sequence). CDR3 length equals 13 residues. V lost 8 bases and J lost 0; bases outside the gene matches: 7. In DNA form, the CDR3 reads TGTGCCCAAAGCGGGGTAAGCTCCTACGAGCAGTACTTC. This translates into CAQSGVSSYEQYF.

This clone was recorded a few times. The V gene is TRBV11-1, the J gene TRBJ2-6; D gene unclear. Germline V gives CDR1 SGHAT, CDR2 FQDESV (reference sequence). The CDR3 has 15 amino acids. V gave up 2 bases and J gave up 4 bases, with 9 bases separating them. The CDR3 DNA is TGTGCCAGCAGCTTAAGACCCAAAGGGGCCAACGTCCTGACTTTC. Its protein is CASSLRPKGANVLTF.

This rearrangement joins TRBV6-1 to TRBJ1-2; perhaps TRBD1 as D (5 bases). Between the trimmed V and J ends, which lost 4 bases and 6 bases, there was a span of 21 bases. The CDR3 is 16 amino acids. CDR1 and CDR2 from the germline V gene are MNHNS and SASEGT. The DNA of the CDR3 is TGTGCCAGCAGTGGGATTACAGGACTAATCGTCGATGGCTACACCTTC. Protein sequence: CASSGITGLIVDGYTF.

The chain couples TRBV7-6 to TRBJ1-1; no definite D call. The CDR3 loop spans 13 amino acids. The V gene lost 6 bases and the J gene lost 0 bases, with 8 bases spanning the gap. Germline loops: CDR1 SGHVS, CDR2 FNYEAQ. CDR3 in DNA: TGTGCCAGCAGTCCGGGGATGAACACTGAAGCTTTCTTT. Its protein product is CASSPGMNTEAFF.

The gene calls are TRBV4-1 and TRBJ2-1; D might be TRBD1 (5 bases). Trimming removed 0 bases from V and 5 bases from J, with 8 bases in between. Germline assignment: CDR1 MGHRA and CDR2 YSYEKL. CDR3 length: 14 residues. CDR3 region: CASSQDWGHNEQFF. Written as DNA, the CDR3 is TGCGCCAGCAGCCAAGATTGGGGCCACAATGAGCAGTTCTTC.

V gene TRBV5-4 combines with J gene TRBJ2-7, with D uncertain. V lost 4 bases and J lost 12, with 17 bases in between. This CDR3 has 12 amino acids. Per the germline V gene, CDR1 is SGHNT and CDR2 is YYREEE (reference sequence). The CDR3 region is CASSPSIGESYF. CDR3 sequence (DNA): TGTGCCAGCAGCCCGTCGATAGGAGAATCGTACTTC.

Only a few counts were recorded for this clone. The rearrangement links TRBV5-4 to TRBJ2-2; TRBD2 matches 8 bases. The junction had 6 bases not matched to a gene; V was cut back by 2 bases and J by 0 bases. The CDR3 contains 17 residues. Germline CDR1 SGHNT, CDR2 YYREEE (reference sequence). The CDR3 loop reads CASSLRSGLANTGELFF. CDR3 in DNA: TGTGCCAGCAGCTTAAGATCGGGACTAGCGAACACCGGGGAGCTGTTTTTT.

This chain connects TRBV5-1 to TRBJ2-7; TRBD2 matches 7 bases. CDR1 is SGHRS, CDR2 YFSETQ, per germline. This CDR3 is built from 14 residues. The J segment lost 6 bases and the V segment lost 1 base, leaving 7 bases of the junction unmatched. Here the CDR3 DNA reads TGCGCCAGCAGCTTGACGGAGCGGGGAACCGAGCAGTACTTC. Residues: CASSLTERGTEQYF.